The following is a T cell receptor beta chain sequence with its context. Its antigen is not known. This specimen comes from a study of shared clonotypes between healthy human individuals. Study-wide results and caveats: Generally, naive subsets came out with larger estimated richness than memory subsets.

V was clipped by 3 bases and J by 1 base, with 18 bases between them. Looked up from germline, CDR1 is MGHRA and CDR2 is YSYEKL. The CDR3 runs to 17 residues. Method: immunoSEQ multiplex PCR; TCRdb's copy keeps in-frame clones and lacks some. This table holds 2 million to 2.5 million clones, roughly 91% found once. CD45RO-negative, CCR7-positively selected cells formed the naive CD8 fraction, excluding terminally differentiated effector memory CD45RA+ cells. The donor population consisted of healthy HIV-negative adults with no recent acute infections or vaccinations. The chain has TRBV4-1 and TRBJ1-1; TRBD1 is a possible D gene (5 bases). What was sequenced was naive CD8+ T cells from PBMCs. The sequence was collected from a man aged 18 to 30 in good health. Some clones in this sample may be carry-over from other donors' samples. As DNA, the CDR3 is TGCGCCAGCAGCCATGAGTCTCAGGGCGCGCCGAACACTGAAGCTTTCTTT. Amino acids: CASSHESQGAPNTEAFF.